Shown below are 17 T cell receptor beta chains from a single sample sequenced in a study of cytomegalovirus exposure and HLA in healthy donors. Vbeta (60) and Jbeta (13) primers were used in the PCR. Assay: immunoSEQ multiplex PCR; the TCRdb copy retains only in-frame clones and omits some. The data hold approximately 100,000 clones, with under 85% observed a single time. Sample: PBMCs. The receptor set was obtained from a middle-aged man in good health and CMV-seronegative.

The sample holds a few counts of this clone. The chain employs TRBV4-1 and TRBJ1-1; tentative D call: TRBD1 (5 bases). This CDR3 comprises 11 residues. In germline, CDR1 is MGHRA, CDR2 YSYEKL. Trimming removed 5 bases at V and 10 bases at J, with 11 bases between. CDR3 bases: TGCGCCAGCAGCAGGGGCAGTCTAGCTTTCTTT. This gives the protein CASSRGSLAFF.

This chain uses TRBV10-3 with TRBJ2-1; 11 nucleotides line up with TRBD2. Germline V gene lookup returns CDR1 ENHRY and CDR2 SYGVKD. This CDR3 is built from 14 residues. The ends lost 11 bases at V and 8 bases at J; junction bases unmatched: 11. CDR3 sequence (DNA): TGTGCCCTCGGATCTAGCGGGGGGACCGATGAGCAGTTCTTC. Amino acid sequence: CALGSSGGTDEQFF.

The chain links TRBV6-1 to TRBJ1-3; 8 bases are a match to TRBD1. J was trimmed by 0 bases and V by 9 bases; bases with no gene match: 4. From germline, CDR1 is MNHNS and CDR2 SASEGT. The CDR3 is made up of 14 amino acids. The CDR3 is CASYTGGSGNTIYF. The CDR3 DNA reads TGTGCCAGTTATACAGGGGGCTCTGGAAACACCATATATTTT.

This clone has only a few counts. The CDR3 bases are TGTGCCAGCAGTGCCACAGCCGATTCACCCCTCCACTTT. Its protein is CASSATADSPLHF. The chain recombines TRBV6-6 with TRBJ1-6, with no clear D. This CDR3 comprises 13 residues. With 5 bases removed from V and 8 bases from J, the gap between germline ends came to 10 bases. CDR1 is MNHNY and CDR2 is SVGAGI in the germline V gene (reference sequence).

V usage is TRBV30 and J usage is TRBJ2-7, with 9 bases identical to TRBD2. Germline V gives CDR1 GTSNPN, CDR2 SVGIG (reference sequence). After removal of 2 bases from V and 4 bases from J, the junction contained 9 bases not matched to a gene. The CDR3 is 15 amino acids. CDR3 DNA: TGTGCCTGGAGTCCGTACGCGGGGGGGCCGTACGAGCAGTACTTC. Translating gives CAWSPYAGGPYEQYF.

Comment on this clone: This sample also contains other DNA sequences that code for the same CDR3. The J gene is TRBJ1-6, the V gene TRBV5-6; perhaps TRBD1 as D (5 bases). The V and J ends lost 1 base and 6 bases respectively, with 8 bases between them. Germline V lookup: CDR1 SGHDT, CDR2 YYEEEE. This CDR3 is 14 amino acids long. The CDR3 DNA sequence: TGTGCCAGCAGCTTGTGGAGGGGTAATTCACCCCTCCACTTT. Translating it yields CASSLWRGNSPLHF. Complete variable domain (other parts from reference TRBV5-6 and TRBJ1-6): DAGVTQSPTHLIKTRGQQVTLRCSPKSGHDTVSWYQQALGQGPQFIFQYYEEEERQRGNFPDRFSGHQFPNYSSELNVNALLLGDSALYLCASSLWRGNSPLHFGNGTRLTVT.

This chain links TRBV19 with TRBJ1-5, with TRBD1 as a possible D gene (6 bases). The V gene's germline CDR1 is LNHDA and CDR2 SQIVND (reference sequence). V lost 0 bases to trimming and J lost 3 bases, with 15 bases between them. The CDR3 is 17 residues long. Here the CDR3 reads CASSIDVGTRINQPQHF. Written as DNA, the CDR3 is TGTGCCAGTAGTATAGATGTAGGGACACGGATCAATCAGCCCCAGCATTTT.

This chain joins TRBV29-1 and TRBJ1-5; no clear D gene. This CDR3 has 12 residues. V was clipped by 4 bases and J by 5 bases, with 9 bases between them. Germline CDR1 reads SQVTM; CDR2 reads ANQGSEA. CDR3 DNA sequence: TGCAGCGTTGGAGCTCGGGATCAGCCCCAGCATTTT. Encoded protein: CSVGARDQPQHF.

The chain combines TRBV28 with TRBJ2-1; D might be TRBD1 (6 bases). Per germline, CDR1 MDHEN and CDR2 SYDVKM. This CDR3 has 14 amino acids. Trimming cost V 3 bases and J 8 bases, with 14 bases left between them. The CDR3 sequence: CASSLGRGRDEQFF. The CDR3 region has the DNA TGTGCCAGCAGTTTGGGCAGGGGTCGCGATGAGCAGTTCTTC.

The rearrangement joins TRBV18 to TRBJ1-4; perhaps TRBD1 as D (6 bases). V shed 1 base and J shed 8 bases, with 14 bases lying between them. This CDR3 is 15 amino acids long. Germline loops: CDR1 KGHSH, CDR2 LQKENI. DNA of the CDR3: TGTGCCAGCTCACCACGATGGCAGGGGCCCGAAAAACTGTTTTTT. It codes for CASSPRWQGPEKLFF.

This clone was found a few times. J is TRBJ2-2 and V is TRBV11-2; D is possibly TRBD1 (6 bases). There are 17 residues in the CDR3. V was clipped by 4 bases and J by 2 bases, with 17 bases between them. CDR1 and CDR2 (germline): SGHAT, FQNNGV. CDR3 DNA: TGTGCCAGCAGCTCCCGGCTTGGGACACAAAACACCGGGGAGCTGTTTTTT. Its translation is CASSSRLGTQNTGELFF.

The chain uses TRBV19 and TRBJ1-6; no clear D gene. The ends were cut back, 4 bases at V and 4 bases at J, with 5 bases in the middle. This CDR3 is 13 amino acids long. Germline V gene data show CDR1 as LNHDA and CDR2 as SQIVND (reference sequence). The CDR3 protein is CASSTGYNSPLHF. In DNA form, the CDR3 reads TGTGCCAGTAGTACAGGATATAATTCACCCCTCCACTTT.

The chain links TRBV27 to TRBJ1-2; a possible D gene is TRBD1 (6 bases). The V end was cut by 5 bases, the J end by 8 bases, with 15 bases between. The CDR3 consists of 13 residues. From germline, CDR1 is MNHEY and CDR2 SMNVEV (reference sequence). The CDR3 region is CASSVPGGRGYTF. Written as DNA, the CDR3 is TGTGCCAGCAGTGTCCCGGGGGGCCGGGGCTACACCTTC.

The chain has TRBV6-5 and TRBJ2-3, with a weak D call TRBD1 (6 bases). V was shortened by 8 bases and J by 6 bases, with 12 bases between the two germline ends. This CDR3 spans 12 amino acids. Per germline, CDR1 MNHEY and CDR2 SVGAGI. CDR3 bases: TGTGCCAGCCGGACAGTCGGGGATACGCAGTATTTT. It is translated as CASRTVGDTQYF.

V is TRBV19 and J is TRBJ2-5, with 9 bases identical to TRBD2. The junction had 8 bases not matched to a gene; V was cut back by 3 bases and J by 6 bases. CDR1 LNHDA and CDR2 SQIVND come from the germline V gene (reference sequence). There are 15 residues in the CDR3. The CDR3 spells CASSIGASGAQTQYF. Here the CDR3 DNA reads TGTGCCAGTAGTATCGGGGCTAGCGGGGCACAGACCCAGTACTTC.

V gene TRBV5-4 combines with J gene TRBJ2-1, with TRBD1 matching over 10 bases. CDR1 is SGHNT, CDR2 YYREEE, per germline (reference sequence). CDR3 size: 16 residues. The J segment lost 0 bases and the V segment lost 0 bases, leaving 0 bases of the junction unmatched. The CDR3 DNA sequence: TGTGCCAGCAGCTTGGGGGACAGGGGCTCCTACAATGAGCAGTTCTTC. The encoded protein is CASSLGDRGSYNEQFF.

About this clone: One end of the junction varies from germline; a read error may be responsible. The chain carries TRBV19 and TRBJ2-1; 9 nucleotides line up with TRBD1. The V gene's germline CDR1 is LNHDA and CDR2 SQIVND (reference sequence). The CDR3 length is 15 residues. CDR3 in amino acids: CASSVEDRGNNEQFF. The CDR3 DNA is TGTGCCAGTAGTGTAGAGGACAGGGGAAATAATGAGCAGTTCTTC.